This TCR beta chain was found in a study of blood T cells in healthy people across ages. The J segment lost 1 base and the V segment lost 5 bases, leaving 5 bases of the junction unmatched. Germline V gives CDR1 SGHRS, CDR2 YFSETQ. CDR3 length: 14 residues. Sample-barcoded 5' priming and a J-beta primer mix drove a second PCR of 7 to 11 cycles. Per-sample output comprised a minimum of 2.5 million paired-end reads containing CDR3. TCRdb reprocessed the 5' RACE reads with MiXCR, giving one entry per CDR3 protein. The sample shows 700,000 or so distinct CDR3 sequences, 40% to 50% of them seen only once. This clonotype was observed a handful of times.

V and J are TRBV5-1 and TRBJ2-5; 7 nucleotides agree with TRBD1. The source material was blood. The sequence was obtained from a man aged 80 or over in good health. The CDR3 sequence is CASSGQAAQETQYF. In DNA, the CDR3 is TGCGCCAGCAGTGGACAGGCGGCCCAAGAGACCCAGTACTTC.